This T cell receptor beta chain was profiled in a study of vaccination effects on CD4 cells after COVID-19. On this clone: Antigen specificity is unknown.

General study findings and limits: The study, lacking early post-infection timepoints, had few convalescent patients. In convalescents, post-vaccine spike-reactive clones were mainly new clones induced by vaccination.

Produced via immunoSEQ multiplex PCR; TCRdb's table is partial and in-frame only. The sample contains about 50,000 clones, under 85% of which appear only once. After around 10 days in culture, the CD4+ T cells were isolated. Their SARS-CoV-2 infection, verified by PCR, occurred between March and December 2020. Participants got two doses of BNT162b2 or mRNA-1273 vaccine. A half-volume exchange with IL-2 medium occurred on days 3 and 7. This TCR was recovered from a human donor who had a prior SARS-CoV-2 infection. The source material was CD4+ T cells from PBMCs cultured without peptide, sampled after COVID-19 vaccination.

CDR3 residues: CAISEIEETQYF. In DNA form, the CDR3 reads TGTGCCATCAGTGAGATAGAAGAGACCCAGTACTTC. The chain couples TRBV10-3 to TRBJ2-5, with no clear D. The length of the CDR3 is 12 residues. The germline V and J ends were trimmed by 2 bases and 3 bases, with 4 bases remaining between them. CDR1 ENHRY and CDR2 SYGVKD come from the germline V gene.